The 27 T cell receptor beta chains listed next were all sequenced from one sample in a study of shared clonotypes between healthy human individuals. Terminally differentiated effector memory CD45RA+ cells were left out of the naive CD8 fraction, which was CD45RO-negative and positively selected for CCR7. Sequencing used immunoSEQ multiplex PCR; TCRdb keeps in-frame clones, though not all of them. The repertoire includes more than 2 million clones, 85% to 95% of them detected once, and about 1.7% sits in the top ten. Sequencing was done on a sample of naive CD8+ T cells from PBMCs. These receptors were obtained from a man aged 18 to 35 in good health. Some clones in this sample may be carry-over from other donors' samples.

The rearrangement uses TRBV9 and TRBJ2-7, with D possibly being TRBD1 or TRBD2 (5 bases each). The CDR3 length is 17 residues. CDR1 and CDR2 (germline): SGDLS, YYNGEE. V lost 0 bases, J lost 2 bases, and 18 bases lay in between. CDR3 nucleotides: TGTGCCAGCAGCGTAGCCCCTAATCCGGGACGCACCTACGAGCAGTACTTC. Encoded protein: CASSVAPNPGRTYEQYF.

This chain uses TRBV6-6 with TRBJ1-5; no reliable D call. In germline, CDR1 is MNHNY, CDR2 SVGAGI (reference sequence). Between the trimmed V and J ends, which lost 6 bases and 7 bases, there was a span of 10 bases. CDR3 size: 12 residues. The CDR3 protein is CASSSSGQPQHF. In nucleotides, the CDR3 is TGTGCCAGCAGCTCCTCGGGCCAGCCCCAGCATTTT.

CDR3 residues: CASTPTGTGKAIQYF. CDR3 nucleotides: TGTGCCAGCACGCCGACCGGGACAGGGAAGGCCATTCAGTACTTC. The genes are TRBV9 and TRBJ2-4, with 9 bases matching TRBD1. Germline values: CDR1 SGDLS, CDR2 YYNGEE. The CDR3 is made up of 15 amino acids. J was trimmed by 9 bases and V by 6 bases; bases with no gene match: 13.

The chain joins TRBV7-9 to TRBJ2-7, with D maybe TRBD1 (8 bases). The length of the CDR3 is 18 residues. Per the germline V gene, CDR1 is SEHNR and CDR2 is FQNEAQ (reference sequence). Between the trimmed V and J ends, which lost 8 bases and 3 bases, there was a span of 29 bases. The CDR3 DNA follows: TGTGCCAGCGGCCCTCGGACAGGGACTACCTCTACTCTCTACGAGCAGTACTTC. Its protein product is CASGPRTGTTSTLYEQYF.

The chain employs TRBV9 and TRBJ2-7; D gene ambiguous. Per germline, CDR1 SGDLS and CDR2 YYNGEE. CDR3 length: 14 amino acids. The V end lost 3 bases, the J end lost 0 bases, and 10 bases lay between the germline ends. The CDR3 DNA reads TGTGCCAGCAGCGCGGGTGATGTCTCCTACGAGCAGTACTTC. Its protein product is CASSAGDVSYEQYF.

This clone was counted only a few times. This sample also contains other DNA sequences that code for the same CDR3. CDR3 loop: CASSQDGAEAFF. DNA for the CDR3: TGCGCCAGCAGCCAAGATGGGGCTGAAGCTTTCTTT. This chain connects TRBV4-1 to TRBJ1-1; unclear D gene. Germline V lookup: CDR1 MGHRA, CDR2 YSYEKL. The V and J ends lost 0 bases and 6 bases respectively, with 5 bases between them. This CDR3 has 12 residues.

The genes are TRBV19 and TRBJ2-7, with D unclear. The germline V gene has CDR1 LNHDA and CDR2 SQIVND (reference sequence). The V end was cut by 2 bases, the J end by 2 bases, with 13 bases between. There are 15 residues in the CDR3. The CDR3 is CASSIKGSGPYEQYF. DNA for the CDR3: TGTGCCAGTAGTATAAAAGGCAGTGGGCCCTACGAGCAGTACTTC.

CDR3 amino acids: CASSFDAGGPYEQYF. CDR3 nucleotides: TGTGCCAGCAGCTTCGATGCGGGAGGGCCCTACGAGCAGTACTTC. V usage is TRBV7-9 and J usage is TRBJ2-7, with 9 positions matching TRBD2. This CDR3 is 15 amino acids long. CDR1 and CDR2 from the germline V gene are SEHNR and FQNEAQ (reference sequence). The V gene end was trimmed by 3 bases and the J gene end by 2 bases; junction bases not matched to a gene: 5.

The V call is TRBV27, the J call TRBJ1-2; 8 positions agree with TRBD1. Germline CDR1 reads MNHEY; CDR2 reads SMNVEV (reference sequence). V gave up 8 bases and J gave up 6 bases; unmatched junction bases: 11. This CDR3 comprises 14 residues. CDR3 residues: CASGAGTGSDGYTF. The CDR3 DNA sequence: TGTGCCAGCGGGGCCGGGACAGGTAGCGATGGCTACACCTTC.

The chain is built from TRBV10-3 and TRBJ1-6, with a tentative D call TRBD1 (5 bases). V shed 7 bases and J shed 0 bases, with 7 bases lying between them. The CDR3 spans 14 residues. Germline V gene lookup returns CDR1 ENHRY and CDR2 SYGVKD. CDR3 region: CAITDSSYNSPLHF. CDR3 sequence (DNA): TGTGCCATCACTGACAGCTCCTATAATTCACCCCTCCACTTT.

The J gene is TRBJ1-5, the V gene TRBV7-9, with 9 positions matching TRBD1. The CDR3 consists of 15 residues. Germline V gives CDR1 SEHNR, CDR2 FQNEAQ (reference sequence). V shed 5 bases, J shed 6 bases, and the junction held 8 bases outside the gene matches. CDR3 coding DNA: TGTGCCAGCAGCCCAGGGACAGGGAATCCTCAGCCCCAGCATTTT. It specifies CASSPGTGNPQPQHF.

Concerning this clone itself: Different DNA sequences within this sample yield the same CDR3. The chain combines TRBV9 with TRBJ2-3; TRBD2 matches at 9 bases. V shed 0 bases and J 1 base; nucleotides not matched to a gene: 3. This CDR3 has 16 residues. Germline assignment: CDR1 SGDLS and CDR2 YYNGEE. In DNA, the CDR3 is TGTGCCAGCAGCGTAGTGGGACTAGCTGGCACAGATACGCAGTATTTT. Protein sequence: CASSVVGLAGTDTQYF.

This rearrangement joins TRBV4-1 to TRBJ2-7, with 8 bases fitting TRBD2. The ends lost 5 bases at V and 3 bases at J; junction bases unmatched: 15. Germline CDR1 reads MGHRA; CDR2 reads YSYEKL. The CDR3 loop spans 17 amino acids. CDR3 residues: CASSFQLSGRAFYEQYF. CDR3 DNA sequence: TGCGCCAGCAGCTTTCAACTCTCCGGGAGGGCCTTCTACGAGCAGTACTTC.

The V and J genes are TRBV29-1 and TRBJ1-2; the match to TRBD1 covers 9 bases. Per the germline V gene, CDR1 is SQVTM and CDR2 is ANQGSEA. With V trimmed by 2 bases and J by 4 bases, 5 bases remained unmatched. This CDR3 has 14 residues. CDR3 sequence (DNA): TGCAGCGTTGAACACAGGGGGCGCCCCTATGGCTACACCTTC. Its translation: CSVEHRGRPYGYTF.

V usage is TRBV4-1 and J usage is TRBJ2-1, with 7 bases that match TRBD1. CDR3 length: 12 amino acids. The V gene's germline CDR1 is MGHRA and CDR2 YSYEKL. With 4 bases clipped from V and 9 bases from J, the junction kept 3 bases outside the gene matches. The CDR3 region has the DNA TGCGCCAGCAGCCGGACAGGCAGTGAGCAGTTCTTC. Protein sequence: CASSRTGSEQFF.

This clone appeared a few times. The sample carries other DNA sequences with the same CDR3. The CDR3, as DNA: TGTGCCAGTAGTATGGGTCAGAACACTGAAGCTTTCTTT. Amino acid sequence: CASSMGQNTEAFF. This chain joins TRBV19 and TRBJ1-1; D not resolved. The V end lost 3 bases, the J end lost 1 base, and 6 bases lay between the germline ends. CDR3 size: 13 residues. Germline V gene lookup returns CDR1 LNHDA and CDR2 SQIVND (reference sequence).

V gene TRBV29-1 combines with J gene TRBJ2-1; D possibly corresponds to TRBD2 (5 bases). Trimming stripped 7 bases from V and 0 bases from J, with 13 bases between. CDR1 is SQVTM and CDR2 is ANQGSEA in the germline V gene. This CDR3 spans 14 amino acids. The CDR3 spells CSATRSPSYNEQFF. Written as DNA, the CDR3 is TGCAGCGCCACTAGGAGTCCCTCCTACAATGAGCAGTTCTTC.

As concerns this clone: Within the sample, other DNA sequences also encode this same CDR3. Here the CDR3 reads CASRTGTGSYEQYF. CDR3 DNA: TGTGCCAGCCGGACAGGGACGGGCTCCTACGAGCAGTACTTC. The V gene is TRBV6-1, the J gene TRBJ2-7; TRBD1 matches 8 bases. The CDR3 length is 14 residues. The V segment lost 8 bases and the J segment 0 bases; nucleotides outside the gene matches: 6. In germline, CDR1 is MNHNS, CDR2 SASEGT.

The gene calls are TRBV28 and TRBJ2-3; 7 positions agree with TRBD2. This CDR3 contains 14 residues. The V segment lost 8 bases and the J segment 2 bases; nucleotides outside the gene matches: 7. Germline V gives CDR1 MDHEN, CDR2 SYDVKM. Here the CDR3 reads CASVPSGPTDTQYF. CDR3 coding DNA: TGTGCCAGCGTCCCTAGCGGACCCACAGATACGCAGTATTTT.

The V gene is TRBV28, the J gene TRBJ1-5, with unresolved D. The CDR3 runs to 16 residues. Trimming pared 5 bases from V and 0 bases from J, leaving 14 bases between. Per the germline V gene, CDR1 is MDHEN and CDR2 is SYDVKM. The DNA of the CDR3 is TGTGCCAGCAGTATCCGTGGAGGACCTAGCAATCAGCCCCAGCATTTT. This translates into CASSIRGGPSNQPQHF.

This clone has only one observation. The V call is TRBV28, the J call TRBJ2-7; the D is unclear. The CDR3 extends over 13 amino acids. Trimming took 1 base from V and 3 from J, leaving 7 bases between them. Germline V lookup: CDR1 MDHEN, CDR2 SYDVKM. CDR3 coding DNA: TGTGCCAGCAGTTTATCAGAGGACTACGAGCAGTACTTC. Encoded protein: CASSLSEDYEQYF. The full variable domain, completed using reference TRBV28 and TRBJ2-7, is DVKVTQSSRYLVKRTGEKVFLECVQDMDHENMFWYRQDPGLGLRLIYFSYDVKMKEKGDIPEGYSVSREKKERFSLILESASTNQTSMYLCASSLSEDYEQYFGPGTRLTVT.

The CDR3 coding sequence is TGTGCCAGCAGTTTAGGGTCCTCGGAGCTGTTTTTT. It is translated as CASSLGSSELFF. This chain links TRBV27 with TRBJ2-2; D ambiguous. The CDR3 has 12 amino acids. Germline CDR1 MNHEY, CDR2 SMNVEV (reference sequence). The ends were cut back, 2 bases at V and 10 bases at J, with 8 bases in the middle.

The J gene is TRBJ2-1, the V gene TRBV7-9; 10 positions agree with TRBD2. Unmatched junction bases numbered 11, after V lost 5 bases and J lost 7 bases. CDR1 is SEHNR, CDR2 FQNEAQ, per germline (reference sequence). The length of the CDR3 is 16 residues. Here the CDR3 DNA reads TGTGCCAGCAGCCCCGGCGTAGCGGGAGGCAGTAATGAGCAGTTCTTC. It yields the protein CASSPGVAGGSNEQFF. The whole variable domain, filled in from reference TRBV7-9 and TRBJ2-1, reads DTGVSQNPRHKITKRGQNVTFRCDPISEHNRLYWYRQTLGQGPEFLTYFQNEAQLEKSRLLSDRFSAERPKGSFSTLEIQRTEQGDSAMYLCASSPGVAGGSNEQFFGPGTRLTVL.

Of note for this clone: This sample includes further DNA sequences coding for the same CDR3. The chain recombines TRBV7-9 with TRBJ2-7; TRBD1 is a possible D gene (6 bases). The ends were cut back, 3 bases at V and 6 bases at J, with 9 bases in the middle. Germline loops: CDR1 SEHNR, CDR2 FQNEAQ (reference sequence). The CDR3 sequence is 12 residues long. The CDR3 is CASSFGGSEQYF. In nucleotides, the CDR3 is TGTGCCAGCAGCTTTGGGGGCAGCGAGCAGTACTTC.

The genes are TRBV27 and TRBJ2-2; maybe TRBD1 (6 bases). V was pared by 4 bases and J by 1 base, with 19 bases between. CDR1 and CDR2 (germline): MNHEY, SMNVEV (reference sequence). CDR3 length: 18 amino acids. The CDR3 bases are TGTGCCAGCAGTTATAAACAGGGACCGTTTTGGAACACCGGGGAGCTGTTTTTT. Its protein is CASSYKQGPFWNTGELFF.

The chain is built from TRBV6-1 and TRBJ1-5; the D is unclear. The CDR3 spans 15 residues. V dropped 1 base and J dropped 6 bases, with 13 bases sitting between them. CDR1 is MNHNS, CDR2 SASEGT, per germline. CDR3 sequence: CASSEEPRHLQPQHF. The CDR3 coding sequence is TGTGCCAGCAGTGAAGAACCCCGGCATCTTCAGCCCCAGCATTTT.

J is TRBJ2-4 and V is TRBV18; D remains unclear. V dropped 0 bases and J dropped 8 bases, with 14 bases sitting between them. Looked up from germline, CDR1 is KGHSH and CDR2 is LQKENI. The CDR3 is 15 residues long. This chain's CDR3 is CASSPPAVTPDIQYF. The CDR3 nucleotides read TGTGCCAGCTCACCACCGGCGGTAACCCCAGACATTCAGTACTTC. Looking up the rest from reference TRBV18 and TRBJ2-4 gives the full variable domain: NAGVMQNPRHLVRRRGQEARLRCSPMKGHSHVYWYRQLPEEGLKFMVYLQKENIIDESGMPKERFSAEFPKEGPSILRIQQVVRGDSAAYFCASSPPAVTPDIQYFGAGTRLSVL.